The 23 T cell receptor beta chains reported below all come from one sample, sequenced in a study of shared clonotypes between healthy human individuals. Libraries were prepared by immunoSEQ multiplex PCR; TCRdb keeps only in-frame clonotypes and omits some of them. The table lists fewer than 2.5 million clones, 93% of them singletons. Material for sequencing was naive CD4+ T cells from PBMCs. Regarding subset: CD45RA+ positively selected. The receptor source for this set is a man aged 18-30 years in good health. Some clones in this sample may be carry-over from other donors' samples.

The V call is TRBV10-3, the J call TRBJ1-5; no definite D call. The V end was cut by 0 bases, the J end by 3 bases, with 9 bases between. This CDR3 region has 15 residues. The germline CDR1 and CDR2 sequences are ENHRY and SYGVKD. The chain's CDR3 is CAISESGQANQPQHF. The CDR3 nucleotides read TGTGCCATCAGTGAGTCTGGCCAGGCCAATCAGCCCCAGCATTTT.

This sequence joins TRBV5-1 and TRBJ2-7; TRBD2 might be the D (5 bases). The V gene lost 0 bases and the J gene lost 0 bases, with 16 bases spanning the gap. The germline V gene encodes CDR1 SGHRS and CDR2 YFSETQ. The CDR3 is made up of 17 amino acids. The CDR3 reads CASSLAFLGETSYEQYF. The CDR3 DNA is TGCGCCAGCAGCTTGGCCTTTCTCGGGGAGACCTCCTACGAGCAGTACTTC. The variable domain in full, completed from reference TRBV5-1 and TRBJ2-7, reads KAGVTQTPRYLIKTRGQQVTLSCSPISGHRSVSWYQQTPGQGLQFLFEYFSETQRNKGNFPGRFSGRQFSNSRSEMNVSTLELGDSALYLCASSLAFLGETSYEQYFGPGTRLTVT.

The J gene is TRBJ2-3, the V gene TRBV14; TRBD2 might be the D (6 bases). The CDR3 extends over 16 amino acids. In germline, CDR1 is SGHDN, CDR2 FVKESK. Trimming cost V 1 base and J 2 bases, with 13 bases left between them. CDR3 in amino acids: CASSQVLAASTDTQYF. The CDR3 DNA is TGTGCCAGCAGCCAAGTATTAGCGGCCTCCACAGATACGCAGTATTTT.

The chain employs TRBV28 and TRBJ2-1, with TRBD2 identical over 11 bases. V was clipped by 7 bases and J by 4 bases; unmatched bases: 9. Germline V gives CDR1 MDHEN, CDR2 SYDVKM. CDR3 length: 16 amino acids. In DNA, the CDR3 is TGTGCCAGCATTTCGCCGGGACTAGCGGAATACAATGAGCAGTTCTTC. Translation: CASISPGLAEYNEQFF.

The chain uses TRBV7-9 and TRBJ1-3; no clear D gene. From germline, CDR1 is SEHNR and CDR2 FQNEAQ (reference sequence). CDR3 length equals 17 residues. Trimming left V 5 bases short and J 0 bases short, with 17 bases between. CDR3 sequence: CASSPRLMGNSGNTIYF. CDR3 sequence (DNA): TGTGCCAGCAGCCCCCGTCTGATGGGCAACTCTGGAAACACCATATATTTT.

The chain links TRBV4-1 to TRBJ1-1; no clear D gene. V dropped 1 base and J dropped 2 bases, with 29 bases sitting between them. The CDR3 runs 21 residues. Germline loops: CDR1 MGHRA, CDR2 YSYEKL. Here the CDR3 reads CASSQVFAESALWRGNTEAFF. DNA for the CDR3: TGCGCCAGCAGCCAAGTTTTCGCCGAGTCCGCCTTGTGGCGGGGAAACACTGAAGCTTTCTTT.

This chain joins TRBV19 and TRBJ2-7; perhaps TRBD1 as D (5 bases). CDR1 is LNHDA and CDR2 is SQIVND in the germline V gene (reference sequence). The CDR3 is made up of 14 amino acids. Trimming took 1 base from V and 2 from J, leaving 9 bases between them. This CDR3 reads CASSIGPGPYEQYF. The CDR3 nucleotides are TGTGCCAGTAGTATAGGTCCAGGGCCCTACGAGCAGTACTTC.

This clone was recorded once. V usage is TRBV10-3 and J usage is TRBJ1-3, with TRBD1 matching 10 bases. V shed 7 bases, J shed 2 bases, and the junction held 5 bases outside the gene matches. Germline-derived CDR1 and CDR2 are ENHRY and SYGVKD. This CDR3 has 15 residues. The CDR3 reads CAINRGQGAGNTIYF. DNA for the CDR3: TGTGCCATCAACCGAGGACAGGGGGCTGGAAACACCATATATTTT.

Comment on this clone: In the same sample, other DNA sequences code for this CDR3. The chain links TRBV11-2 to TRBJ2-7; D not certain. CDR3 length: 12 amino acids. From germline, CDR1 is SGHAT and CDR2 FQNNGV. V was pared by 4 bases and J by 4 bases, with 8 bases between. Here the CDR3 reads CASSSQGYEQYF. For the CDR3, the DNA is TGTGCCAGCAGCTCGCAAGGGTACGAGCAGTACTTC.

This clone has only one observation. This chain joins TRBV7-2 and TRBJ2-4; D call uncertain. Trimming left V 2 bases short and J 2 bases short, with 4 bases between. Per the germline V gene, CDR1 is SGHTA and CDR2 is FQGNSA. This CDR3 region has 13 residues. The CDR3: CASSLIPKNIQYF. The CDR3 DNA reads TGTGCCAGCAGCTTAATCCCCAAAAACATTCAGTACTTC. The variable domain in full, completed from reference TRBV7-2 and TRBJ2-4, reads GAGVSQSPSNKVTEKGKDVELRCDPISGHTALYWYRQSLGQGLEFLIYFQGNSAPDKSGLPSDRFSAERTGGSVSTLTIQRTQQEDSAVYLCASSLIPKNIQYFGAGTRLSVL.

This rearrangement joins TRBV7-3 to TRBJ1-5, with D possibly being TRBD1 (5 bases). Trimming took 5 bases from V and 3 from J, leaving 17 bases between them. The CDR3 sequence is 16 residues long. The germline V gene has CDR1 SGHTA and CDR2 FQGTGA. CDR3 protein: CASSLKWDGPNQPQHF. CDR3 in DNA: TGTGCCAGCAGCCTAAAATGGGACGGACCCAATCAGCCCCAGCATTTT.

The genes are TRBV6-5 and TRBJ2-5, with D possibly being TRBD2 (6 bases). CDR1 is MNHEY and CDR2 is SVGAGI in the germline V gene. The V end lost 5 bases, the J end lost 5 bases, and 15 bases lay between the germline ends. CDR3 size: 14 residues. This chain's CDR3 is CASSPSGVLETQYF. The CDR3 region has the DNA TGTGCCAGCAGTCCCTCGGGGGTTCTGGAGACCCAGTACTTC.

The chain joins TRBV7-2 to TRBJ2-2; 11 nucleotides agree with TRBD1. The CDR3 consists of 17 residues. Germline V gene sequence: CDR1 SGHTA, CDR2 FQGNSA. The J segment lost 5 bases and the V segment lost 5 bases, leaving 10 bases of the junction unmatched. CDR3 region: CASSLIGQGAITGELFF. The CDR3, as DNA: TGTGCCAGCAGCCTAATCGGACAGGGGGCTATTACCGGGGAGCTGTTTTTT.

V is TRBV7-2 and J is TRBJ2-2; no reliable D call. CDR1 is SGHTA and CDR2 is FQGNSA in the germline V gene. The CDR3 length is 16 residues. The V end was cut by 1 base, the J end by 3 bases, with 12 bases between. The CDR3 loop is CASSLGPIGYTGELFF. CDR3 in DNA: TGTGCCAGCAGCTTAGGGCCAATCGGGTACACCGGGGAGCTGTTTTTT.

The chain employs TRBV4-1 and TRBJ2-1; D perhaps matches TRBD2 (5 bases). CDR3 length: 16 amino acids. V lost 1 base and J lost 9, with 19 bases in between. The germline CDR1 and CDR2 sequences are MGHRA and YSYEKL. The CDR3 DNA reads TGCGCCAGCAGCCAAGTTTTCGGGGTTGGGGTAGGTGAGCAGTTCTTC. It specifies CASSQVFGVGVGEQFF.

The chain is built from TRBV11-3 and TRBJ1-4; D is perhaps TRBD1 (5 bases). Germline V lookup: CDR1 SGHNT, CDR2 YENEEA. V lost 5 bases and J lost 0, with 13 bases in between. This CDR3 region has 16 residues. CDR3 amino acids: CASSQGPPSTNEKLFF. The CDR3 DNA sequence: TGTGCCAGCAGCCAGGGACCTCCTTCAACTAATGAAAAACTGTTTTTT.

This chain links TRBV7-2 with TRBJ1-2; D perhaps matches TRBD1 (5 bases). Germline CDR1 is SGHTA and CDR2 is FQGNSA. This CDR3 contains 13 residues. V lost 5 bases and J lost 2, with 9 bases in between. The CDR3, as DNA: TGTGCCAGCAGCCCAGGGACCAACTATGGCTACACCTTC. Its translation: CASSPGTNYGYTF.

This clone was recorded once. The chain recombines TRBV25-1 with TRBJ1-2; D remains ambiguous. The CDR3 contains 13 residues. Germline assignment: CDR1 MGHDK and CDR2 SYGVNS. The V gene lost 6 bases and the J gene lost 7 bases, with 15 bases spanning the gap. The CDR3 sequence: CASRLGGSGGYTF. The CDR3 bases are TGTGCCAGCAGGCTGGGAGGGAGTGGTGGCTACACCTTC.

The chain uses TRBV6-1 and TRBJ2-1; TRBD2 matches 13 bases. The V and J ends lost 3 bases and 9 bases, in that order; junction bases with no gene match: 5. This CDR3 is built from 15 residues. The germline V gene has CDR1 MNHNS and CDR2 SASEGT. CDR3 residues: CASSDAGLAGVEQFF. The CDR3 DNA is TGTGCCAGCAGTGATGCCGGACTAGCGGGAGTTGAGCAGTTCTTC.

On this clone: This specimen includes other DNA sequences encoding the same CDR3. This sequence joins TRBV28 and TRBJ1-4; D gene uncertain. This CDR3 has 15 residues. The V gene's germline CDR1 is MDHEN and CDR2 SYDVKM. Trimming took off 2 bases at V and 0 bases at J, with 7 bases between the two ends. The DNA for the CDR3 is TGTGCCAGCAGTTTAATGGGTACAACTAATGAAAAACTGTTTTTT. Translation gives CASSLMGTTNEKLFF.

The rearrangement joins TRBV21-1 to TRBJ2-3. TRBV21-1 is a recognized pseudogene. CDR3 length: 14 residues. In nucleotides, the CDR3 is TGTGCCAGCAGCCTACGGGCCCGTACAGATACGCAGTATTTT. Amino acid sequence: CASSLRARTDTQYF.

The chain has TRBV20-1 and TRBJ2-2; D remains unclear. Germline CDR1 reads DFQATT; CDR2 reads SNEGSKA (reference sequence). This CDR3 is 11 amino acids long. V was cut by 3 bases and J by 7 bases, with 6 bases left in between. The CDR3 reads CSASQVGELFF. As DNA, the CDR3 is TGCAGTGCTAGCCAAGTCGGGGAGCTGTTTTTT.

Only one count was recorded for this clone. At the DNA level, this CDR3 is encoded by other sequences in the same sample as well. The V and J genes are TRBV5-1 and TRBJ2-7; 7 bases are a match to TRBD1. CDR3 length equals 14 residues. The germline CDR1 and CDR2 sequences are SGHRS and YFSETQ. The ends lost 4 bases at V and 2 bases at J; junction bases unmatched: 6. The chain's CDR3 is CASSLGQAAYEQYF. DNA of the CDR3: TGCGCCAGCAGCCTAGGACAGGCGGCCTACGAGCAGTACTTC.